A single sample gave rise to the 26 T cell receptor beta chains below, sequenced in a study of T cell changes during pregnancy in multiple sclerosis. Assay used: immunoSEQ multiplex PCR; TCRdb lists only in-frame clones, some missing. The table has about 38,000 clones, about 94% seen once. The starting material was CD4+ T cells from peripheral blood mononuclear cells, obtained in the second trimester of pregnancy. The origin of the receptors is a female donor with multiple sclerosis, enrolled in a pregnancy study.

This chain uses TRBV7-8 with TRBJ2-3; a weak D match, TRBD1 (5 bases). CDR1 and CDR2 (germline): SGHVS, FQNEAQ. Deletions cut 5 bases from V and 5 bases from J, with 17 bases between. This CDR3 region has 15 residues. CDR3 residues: CASSLRWQGIDTQYF. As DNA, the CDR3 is TGTGCCAGCAGCCTTAGGTGGCAGGGTATAGATACGCAGTATTTT. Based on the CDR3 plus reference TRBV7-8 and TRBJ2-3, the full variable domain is GAGVSQSPRYKVAKRGQDVALRCDPISGHVSLFWYQQALGQGPEFLTYFQNEAQLDKSGLPSDRFFAERPEGSVSTLKIQRTQQEDSAVYLCASSLRWQGIDTQYFGPGTRLTVL.

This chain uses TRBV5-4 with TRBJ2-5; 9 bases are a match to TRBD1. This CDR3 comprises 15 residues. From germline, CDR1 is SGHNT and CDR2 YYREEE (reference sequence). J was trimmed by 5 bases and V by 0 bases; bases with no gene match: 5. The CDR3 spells CASSLGDRAMETQYF. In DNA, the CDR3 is TGTGCCAGCAGCTTGGGGGACAGGGCGATGGAGACCCAGTACTTC.

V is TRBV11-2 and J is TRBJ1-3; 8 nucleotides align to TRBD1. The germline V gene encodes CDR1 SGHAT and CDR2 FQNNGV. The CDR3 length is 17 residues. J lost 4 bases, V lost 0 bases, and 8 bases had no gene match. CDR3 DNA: TGTGCCAGCAGCTTAGATCTGACAGGGGCGCAGGGAAACACCATATATTTT. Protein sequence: CASSLDLTGAQGNTIYF.

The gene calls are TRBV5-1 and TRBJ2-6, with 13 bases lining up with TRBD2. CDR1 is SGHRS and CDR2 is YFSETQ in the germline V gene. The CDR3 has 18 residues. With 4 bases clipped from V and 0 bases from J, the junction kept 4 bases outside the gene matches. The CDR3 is CASSHRTSGGSGANVLTF. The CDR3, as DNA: TGCGCCAGCAGCCACAGGACTAGCGGGGGCTCTGGGGCCAACGTCCTGACTTTC.

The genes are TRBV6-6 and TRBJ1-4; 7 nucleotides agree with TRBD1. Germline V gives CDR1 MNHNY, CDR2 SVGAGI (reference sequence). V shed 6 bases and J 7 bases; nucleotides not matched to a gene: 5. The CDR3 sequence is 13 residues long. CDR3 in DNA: TGTGCCAGCAGCGAAAGGGGGCGTGAAAAACTGTTTTTT. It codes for CASSERGREKLFF.

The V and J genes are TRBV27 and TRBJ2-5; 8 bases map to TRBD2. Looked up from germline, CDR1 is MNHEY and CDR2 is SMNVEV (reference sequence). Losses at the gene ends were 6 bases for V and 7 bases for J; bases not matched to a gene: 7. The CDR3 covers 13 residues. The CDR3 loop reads CASRSGGTRTQYF. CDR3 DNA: TGTGCCAGCAGGTCGGGGGGGACAAGGACCCAGTACTTC.

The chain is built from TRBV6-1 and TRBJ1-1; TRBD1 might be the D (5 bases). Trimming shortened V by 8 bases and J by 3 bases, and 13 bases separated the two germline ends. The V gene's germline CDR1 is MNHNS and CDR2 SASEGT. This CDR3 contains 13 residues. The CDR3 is CASARVFDTEAFF. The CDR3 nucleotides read TGTGCCAGCGCCAGGGTATTTGACACTGAAGCTTTCTTT.

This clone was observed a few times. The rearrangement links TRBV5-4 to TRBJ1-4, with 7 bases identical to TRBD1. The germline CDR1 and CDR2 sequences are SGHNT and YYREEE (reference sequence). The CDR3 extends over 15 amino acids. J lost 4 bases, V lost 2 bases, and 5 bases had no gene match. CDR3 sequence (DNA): TGTGCCAGCAGCTTACGGACAGGTGTTAATGAAAAACTGTTTTTT. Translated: CASSLRTGVNEKLFF.

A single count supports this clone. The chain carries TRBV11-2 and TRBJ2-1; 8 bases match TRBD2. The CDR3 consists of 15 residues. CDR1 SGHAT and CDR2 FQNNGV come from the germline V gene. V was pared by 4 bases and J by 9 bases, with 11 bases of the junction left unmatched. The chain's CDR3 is CASSSSGGAVSEQFF. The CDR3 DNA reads TGTGCCAGCAGCTCCTCGGGAGGGGCCGTCAGTGAGCAGTTCTTC.

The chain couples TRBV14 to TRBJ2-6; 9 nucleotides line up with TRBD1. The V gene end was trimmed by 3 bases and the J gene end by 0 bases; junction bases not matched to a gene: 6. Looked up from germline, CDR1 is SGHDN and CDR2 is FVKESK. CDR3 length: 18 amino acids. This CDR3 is CASSQRTGVFSGANVLTF. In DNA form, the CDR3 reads TGTGCCAGCAGCCAGCGGACAGGGGTCTTCTCTGGGGCCAACGTCCTGACTTTC.

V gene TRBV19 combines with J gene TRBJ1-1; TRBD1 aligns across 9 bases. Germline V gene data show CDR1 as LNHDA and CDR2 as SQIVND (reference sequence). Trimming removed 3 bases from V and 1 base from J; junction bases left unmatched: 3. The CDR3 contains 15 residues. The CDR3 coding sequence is TGTGCCAGTAGTATGGACAGGGGCTCGAACACTGAAGCTTTCTTT. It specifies CASSMDRGSNTEAFF.

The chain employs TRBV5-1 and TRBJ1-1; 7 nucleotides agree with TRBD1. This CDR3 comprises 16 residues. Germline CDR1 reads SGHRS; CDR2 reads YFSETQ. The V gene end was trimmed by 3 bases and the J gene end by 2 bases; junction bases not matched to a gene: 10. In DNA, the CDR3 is TGCGCCAGCAGCTCGAAAACCAGGGGGAGAAACACTGAAGCTTTCTTT. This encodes CASSSKTRGRNTEAFF.

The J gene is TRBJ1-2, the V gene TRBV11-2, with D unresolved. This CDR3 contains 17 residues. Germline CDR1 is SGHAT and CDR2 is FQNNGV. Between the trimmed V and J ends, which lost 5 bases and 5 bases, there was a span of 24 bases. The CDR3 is CASSPSPTGLGGYGYTF. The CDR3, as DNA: TGTGCCAGCAGCCCCAGTCCTACCGGTCTGGGAGGTTATGGCTACACCTTC.

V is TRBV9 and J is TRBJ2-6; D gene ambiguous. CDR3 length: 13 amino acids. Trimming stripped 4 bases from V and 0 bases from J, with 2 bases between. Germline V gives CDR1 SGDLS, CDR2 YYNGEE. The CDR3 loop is CASSRSGANVLTF. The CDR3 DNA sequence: TGTGCCAGCAGCCGCTCTGGGGCCAACGTCCTGACTTTC.

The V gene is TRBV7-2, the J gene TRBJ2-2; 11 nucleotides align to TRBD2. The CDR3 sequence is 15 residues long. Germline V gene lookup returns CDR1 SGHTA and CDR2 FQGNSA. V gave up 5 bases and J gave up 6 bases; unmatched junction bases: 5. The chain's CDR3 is CASSRSGGASGELFF. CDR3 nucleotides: TGTGCCAGCAGCCGTAGCGGGGGGGCCTCCGGGGAGCTGTTTTTT.

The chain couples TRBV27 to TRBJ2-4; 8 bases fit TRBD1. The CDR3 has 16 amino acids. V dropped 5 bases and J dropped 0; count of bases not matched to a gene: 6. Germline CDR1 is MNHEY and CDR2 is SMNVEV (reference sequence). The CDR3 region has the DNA TGTGCCAGCAGTACCCGACAGGGGCTAGCCAAAAACATTCAGTACTTC. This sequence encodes CASSTRQGLAKNIQYF.

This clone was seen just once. The CDR3 bases are TGTGCCACGAAGGAGGGTGTGGACGGCTACACCTTC. Translated: CATKEGVDGYTF. The chain couples TRBV7-6 to TRBJ1-2; D is unresolved. The CDR3 runs 12 residues. Germline V CDR1 and CDR2: SGHVS, FNYEAQ. The V and J ends lost 10 bases and 8 bases respectively, with 17 bases between them.

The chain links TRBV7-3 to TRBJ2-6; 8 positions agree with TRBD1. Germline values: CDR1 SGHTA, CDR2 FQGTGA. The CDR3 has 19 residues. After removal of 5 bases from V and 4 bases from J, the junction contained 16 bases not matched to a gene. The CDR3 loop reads CASSPGPGQGRLGANVLTF. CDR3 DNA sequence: TGTGCCAGCAGCCCTGGACCCGGACAGGGAAGACTCGGGGCCAACGTCCTGACTTTC.

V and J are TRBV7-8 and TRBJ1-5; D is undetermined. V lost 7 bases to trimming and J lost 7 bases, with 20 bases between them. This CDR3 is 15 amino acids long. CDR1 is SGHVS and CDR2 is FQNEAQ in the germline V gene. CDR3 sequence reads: CASTEYRGEYQPQHF. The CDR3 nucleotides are TGTGCCAGCACCGAATATCGGGGAGAGTACCAGCCCCAGCATTTT.

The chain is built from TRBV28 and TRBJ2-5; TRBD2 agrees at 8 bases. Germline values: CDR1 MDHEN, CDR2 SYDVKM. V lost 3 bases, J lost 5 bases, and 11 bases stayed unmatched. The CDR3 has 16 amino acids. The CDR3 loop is CASSLVVAGGFETQYF. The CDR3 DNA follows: TGTGCCAGCAGTTTGGTTGTGGCGGGAGGCTTTGAGACCCAGTACTTC.

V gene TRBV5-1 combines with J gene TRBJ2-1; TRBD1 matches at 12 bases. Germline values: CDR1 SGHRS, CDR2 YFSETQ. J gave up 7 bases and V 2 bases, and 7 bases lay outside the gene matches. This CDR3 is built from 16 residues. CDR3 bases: TGCGCCAGCAGCTTTAACCGGGACAGGGGGCCTAATGAGCAGTTCTTC. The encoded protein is CASSFNRDRGPNEQFF.

The CDR3 DNA follows: TGTGCCAGCAGTTACGGACAGGGAGTTCAATATTTT. Translating it yields CASSYGQGVQYF. The V and J genes are TRBV6-5 and TRBJ2-3, with TRBD1 matching over 8 bases. The V gene end was trimmed by 2 bases and the J gene end by 15 bases; junction bases not matched to a gene: 7. The CDR3 has 12 amino acids. Germline CDR1 reads MNHEY; CDR2 reads SVGAGI.

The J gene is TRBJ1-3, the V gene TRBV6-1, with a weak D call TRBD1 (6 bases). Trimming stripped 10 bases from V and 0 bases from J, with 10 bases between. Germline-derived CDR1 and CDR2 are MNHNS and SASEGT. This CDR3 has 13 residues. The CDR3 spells CATLTGSGNTIYF. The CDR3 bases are TGTGCCACCCTGACAGGCTCTGGAAACACCATATATTTT.

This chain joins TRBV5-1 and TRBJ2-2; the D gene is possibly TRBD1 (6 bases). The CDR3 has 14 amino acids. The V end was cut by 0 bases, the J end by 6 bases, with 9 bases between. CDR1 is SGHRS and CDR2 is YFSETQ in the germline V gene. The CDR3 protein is CASSLVTGSGELFF. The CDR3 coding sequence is TGCGCCAGCAGCTTGGTAACAGGGTCCGGGGAGCTGTTTTTT.

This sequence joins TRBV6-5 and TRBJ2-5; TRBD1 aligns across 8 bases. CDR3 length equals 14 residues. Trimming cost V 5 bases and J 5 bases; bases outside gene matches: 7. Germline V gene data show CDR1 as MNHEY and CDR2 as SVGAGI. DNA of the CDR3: TGTGCCAGCAGTCCACAGGGGGTGGGGGAGACCCAGTACTTC. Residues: CASSPQGVGETQYF.

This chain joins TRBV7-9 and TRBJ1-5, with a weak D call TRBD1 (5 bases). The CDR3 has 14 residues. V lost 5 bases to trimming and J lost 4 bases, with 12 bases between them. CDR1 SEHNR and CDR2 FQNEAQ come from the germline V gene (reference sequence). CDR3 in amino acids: CASSGRQPNQPQHF. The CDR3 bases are TGTGCCAGCAGCGGCAGACAGCCTAATCAGCCCCAGCATTTT.